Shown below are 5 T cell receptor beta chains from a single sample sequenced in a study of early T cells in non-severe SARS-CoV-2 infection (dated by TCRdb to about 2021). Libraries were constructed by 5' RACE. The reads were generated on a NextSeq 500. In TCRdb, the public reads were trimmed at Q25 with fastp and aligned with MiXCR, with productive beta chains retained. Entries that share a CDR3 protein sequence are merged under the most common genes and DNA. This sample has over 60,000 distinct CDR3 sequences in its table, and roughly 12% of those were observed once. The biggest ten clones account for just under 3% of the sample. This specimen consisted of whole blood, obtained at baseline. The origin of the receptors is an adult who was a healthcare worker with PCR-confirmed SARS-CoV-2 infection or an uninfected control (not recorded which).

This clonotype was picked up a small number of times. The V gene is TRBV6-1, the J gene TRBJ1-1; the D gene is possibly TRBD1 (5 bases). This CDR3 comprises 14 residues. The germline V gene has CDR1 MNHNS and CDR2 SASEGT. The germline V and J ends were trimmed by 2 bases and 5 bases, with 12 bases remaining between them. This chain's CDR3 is CASSEFLGRTEAFF. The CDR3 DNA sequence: TGTGCCAGCAGTGAATTCCTGGGGCGTACTGAAGCTTTCTTT.

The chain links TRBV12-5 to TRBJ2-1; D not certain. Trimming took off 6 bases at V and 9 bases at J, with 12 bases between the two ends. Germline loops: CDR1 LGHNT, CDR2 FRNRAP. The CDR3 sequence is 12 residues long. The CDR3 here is CASGLGESEQFF. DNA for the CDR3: TGTGCTAGTGGCCTCGGAGAATCTGAGCAGTTCTTC. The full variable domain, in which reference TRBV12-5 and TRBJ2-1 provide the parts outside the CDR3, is DARVTQTPRHKVTEMGQEVTMRCQPILGHNTVFWYRQTMMQGLELLAYFRNRAPLDDSGMPKDRFSAEMPDATLATLKIQPSEPRDSAVYFCASGLGESEQFFGPGTRLTVL.

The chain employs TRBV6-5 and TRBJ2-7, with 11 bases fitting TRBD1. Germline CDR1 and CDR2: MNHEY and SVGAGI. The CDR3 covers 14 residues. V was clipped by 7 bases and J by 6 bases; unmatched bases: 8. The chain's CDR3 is CASKGQGVSREQYF. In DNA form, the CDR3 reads TGTGCCAGCAAGGGACAGGGGGTTAGTCGCGAGCAGTACTTC.

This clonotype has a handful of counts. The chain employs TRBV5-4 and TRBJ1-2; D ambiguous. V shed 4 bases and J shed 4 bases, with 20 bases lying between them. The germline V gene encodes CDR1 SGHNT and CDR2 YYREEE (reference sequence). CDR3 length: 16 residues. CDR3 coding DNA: TGTGCCAGCAGCGCCCAACAGCCTGCCATACTCTATGGCTACACCTTC. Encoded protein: CASSAQQPAILYGYTF.

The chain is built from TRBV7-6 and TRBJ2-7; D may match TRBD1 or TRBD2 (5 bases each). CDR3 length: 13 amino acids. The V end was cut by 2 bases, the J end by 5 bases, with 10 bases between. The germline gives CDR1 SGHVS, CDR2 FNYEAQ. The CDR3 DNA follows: TGTGCCAGCAGCTTATCCCTGGGGGACGAGCAGTACTTC. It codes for CASSLSLGDEQYF.